This paragraph reports one T cell receptor beta chain. Its antigen is still unknown. Primers: 60 Vbeta forward and 13 Jbeta reverse. Repertoires were generated with immunoSEQ multiplex PCR, while TCRdb's copy carries only in-frame clones and drops some. This sample yields 80,000 to 100,000 clones, of which about 82% are seen a single time; less than 8% belongs to the top ten. The sample comes from a study of cytomegalovirus exposure and HLA in healthy donors. Across the study: Most genotyped donors, 75% to 85% of about 430, had Caucasian-associated genetic ancestry.

The J segment lost 3 bases and the V segment lost 4 bases, leaving 11 bases of the junction unmatched. The V gene's germline CDR1 is SGDLS and CDR2 YYNGEE. The CDR3 is 16 amino acids. Study-wide points: Further analysis, carried out later, found HLA-associated TCR beta chains more clonally expanded than equally common other chains. Most of the TCR beta V segments (in an earlier analysis) were productive either about 87% or about 30% of the time. The CMV antigen specificity of a few CMV-associated chains was confirmed through in vitro analysis.

The sequence was obtained from a man aged 30 to 39 in good health and CMV-seronegative. The chain recombines TRBV9 with TRBJ2-3; 7 nucleotides line up with TRBD1. Sequencing used PBMCs. The CDR3 DNA is TGTGCCAGCAGCCCCCGACAGGGAATTGGTACAGATACGCAGTATTTT. This codes for CASSPRQGIGTDTQYF. The whole variable domain, remainder taken from reference TRBV9 and TRBJ2-3, is DSGVTQTPKHLITATGQRVTLRCSPRSGDLSVYWYQQSLDQGLQFLIQYYNGEERAKGNILERFSAQQFPDLHSELNLSSLELGDSALYFCASSPRQGIGTDTQYFGPGTRLTVL.